What follows are 22 T cell receptor beta chains derived from one specimen sequenced in a study of blood T cell repertoires in COVID-19 (dated by TCRdb to between 2020 and 2021). The library relied on the immunoSEQ multiplex PCR assay. TCRdb took this table from immuneACCESS and kept in-frame rearrangements with V and J called. Such tables lack part of the clones; where checked against another copy, unresolved V genes explain under half of the gap, and the rest is unexplained. In all, the sample holds 190,000 or so clones, and more than 75% of those were seen once. The top ten constitute around 2.3% of the sample. Sequencing used peripheral blood. The receptor source for this set is a man in his forties or fifties with active or convalescent COVID-19.

The chain employs TRBV10-2 and TRBJ2-3; a possible D gene is TRBD2 (7 bases). V lost 6 bases, J lost 6 bases, and 16 bases lay in between. CDR3 length: 14 amino acids. Germline CDR1 and CDR2: WSHSY and SAAADI. The CDR3 DNA reads as TGCGCCAGCAGGGGGGGGCCCCTCGGCGATACGCAGTATTTT. It yields the protein CASRGGPLGDTQYF.

J is TRBJ1-5 and V is TRBV27; 10 bases are shared with TRBD1. CDR1 MNHEY and CDR2 SMNVEV come from the germline V gene (reference sequence). The CDR3 extends over 18 amino acids. The trim removed 5 bases at V and 2 bases at J, leaving 12 bases unmatched. CDR3 in amino acids: CASSPSRQGAIGNQPQHF. DNA of the CDR3: TGTGCCAGCAGTCCATCCCGACAGGGGGCGATTGGCAATCAGCCCCAGCATTTT.

The chain is built from TRBV11-2 and TRBJ2-2, with 11 bases lining up with TRBD1. The germline CDR1 and CDR2 sequences are SGHAT and FQNNGV. Trimming at V came to 0 bases and at J to 7 bases, leaving 7 bases not matched to a gene. The CDR3 is 17 residues long. The CDR3 sequence: CASSLERTGGVGGELFF. DNA of the CDR3: TGTGCCAGCAGCTTAGAGAGGACAGGGGGCGTCGGCGGGGAGCTGTTTTTT.

The chain is built from TRBV5-4 and TRBJ1-1; 10 nucleotides line up with TRBD1. Germline CDR1 is SGHNT and CDR2 is YYREEE (reference sequence). This CDR3 contains 14 residues. The J segment lost 8 bases and the V segment lost 4 bases, leaving 8 bases of the junction unmatched. The CDR3 coding sequence is TGTGCCAGCAGCGTCGCCGGGACAGGGGTGGAAGCTTTCTTT. Its protein is CASSVAGTGVEAFF.

The rearrangement links TRBV4-1 to TRBJ2-7; D uncertain. There are 14 residues in the CDR3. Trimming pared 1 base from V and 7 bases from J, leaving 14 bases between. Germline V lookup: CDR1 MGHRA, CDR2 YSYEKL. The CDR3 loop reads CASSQGQSLREQYF. The CDR3 DNA follows: TGCGCCAGCAGCCAAGGGCAGTCACTACGGGAGCAGTACTTC.

This clone occurred a few times. The rearrangement joins TRBV6-5 to TRBJ1-5, with D perhaps TRBD1 (6 bases). The germline CDR1 and CDR2 sequences are MNHEY and SVGAGI. Between the trimmed V and J ends, which lost 7 bases and 7 bases, there was a span of 17 bases. The CDR3 covers 14 residues. CDR3 in DNA: TGTGCCAGCATCGAAACGGGGGGCGGACAGCCCCAGCATTTT. Amino acid sequence: CASIETGGGQPQHF.

This clone was found once. The chain couples TRBV7-8 to TRBJ1-4, with D tentatively TRBD1 (5 bases). Germline CDR1 SGHVS, CDR2 FQNEAQ. The V end lost 2 bases, the J end lost 0 bases, and 10 bases lay between the germline ends. The CDR3 runs 16 residues. CDR3 bases: TGTGCCAGCAGCTTACTTGGGGCAGCAACTAATGAAAAACTGTTTTTT. The encoded protein is CASSLLGAATNEKLFF.

The chain recombines TRBV29-1 with TRBJ1-1; tentatively, D is TRBD1 (6 bases). This CDR3 is 15 amino acids long. Germline assignment: CDR1 SQVTM and CDR2 ANQGSEA. The germline V and J ends were trimmed by 1 base and 3 bases, with 15 bases remaining between them. This CDR3 reads CSVEAEGGGDTEAFF. DNA of the CDR3: TGCAGCGTTGAAGCCGAGGGAGGGGGGGACACTGAAGCTTTCTTT.

This chain joins TRBV14 and TRBJ2-2, with 8 nucleotides matching TRBD1. The germline V gene encodes CDR1 SGHDN and CDR2 FVKESK. The CDR3 sequence is 15 residues long. V trimming: 1 base; J trimming: 7 bases; junction bases outside the gene matches: 5. CDR3 sequence: CASSQGPGGGGELFF. CDR3 coding DNA: TGTGCCAGCAGCCAAGGCCCAGGGGGCGGCGGGGAGCTGTTTTTT.

This sequence joins TRBV2 and TRBJ1-1; D remains unclear. With 0 bases removed from V and 2 bases from J, the gap between germline ends came to 10 bases. Germline V gene data show CDR1 as SNHLY and CDR2 as FYNNEI. The CDR3 loop spans 15 amino acids. The CDR3 coding sequence is TGTGCCAGCAGTGAAGCGCACGGCGGAAACACTGAAGCTTTCTTT. The encoded protein is CASSEAHGGNTEAFF.

The rearrangement joins TRBV28 to TRBJ1-2, with D possibly TRBD1 on 6 matching bases. CDR3 size: 12 residues. V dropped 5 bases and J dropped 4 bases, with 8 bases sitting between them. Germline V CDR1 and CDR2: MDHEN, SYDVKM. In DNA, the CDR3 is TGTGCCAGCAGTACAGGGTTCTATGGCTACACCTTC. It specifies CASSTGFYGYTF.

In its sample, this clone was seen once. The chain uses TRBV19 and TRBJ1-1, with D uncertain. Trimming removed 6 bases from V and 0 bases from J, with 11 bases in between. Per the germline V gene, CDR1 is LNHDA and CDR2 is SQIVND (reference sequence). The CDR3 consists of 14 residues. This CDR3 reads CASRPQVMNTEAFF. CDR3 nucleotides: TGTGCCAGTAGACCCCAGGTGATGAACACTGAAGCTTTCTTT.

The chain is built from TRBV27 and TRBJ1-5; D possibly corresponds to TRBD1 (5 bases). The CDR3 extends over 16 amino acids. V was cut by 5 bases and J by 3 bases, with 17 bases left in between. Germline loops: CDR1 MNHEY, CDR2 SMNVEV (reference sequence). CDR3 bases: TGTGCCAGCAGTCCCCGGAGGGGTAGTTCCAATCAGCCCCAGCATTTT. It is translated as CASSPRRGSSNQPQHF.

The rearrangement links TRBV5-1 to TRBJ2-7; 8 nucleotides line up with TRBD1. Germline-derived CDR1 and CDR2 are SGHRS and YFSETQ. V gave up 2 bases and J gave up 5 bases; unmatched junction bases: 3. The CDR3 is made up of 13 amino acids. CDR3 sequence (DNA): TGCGCCAGCAGCTTAGGACAGGGCCACGAGCAGTACTTC. Translating gives CASSLGQGHEQYF.

The gene calls are TRBV15 and TRBJ2-7; TRBD2 is a possible D gene (7 bases). The CDR3 loop spans 16 amino acids. From germline, CDR1 is LNHNV and CDR2 YYDKDF (reference sequence). Trimming shortened V by 3 bases and J by 1 base, and 16 bases separated the two germline ends. In nucleotides, the CDR3 is TGTGCCACCAGCAGGGGGAGGGACACCTTTTCCTACGAGCAGTACTTC. It is translated as CATSRGRDTFSYEQYF.

The chain links TRBV9 to TRBJ2-2; 12 bases map to TRBD2. The germline V gene has CDR1 SGDLS and CDR2 YYNGEE. V lost 4 bases and J lost 1; bases outside the gene matches: 11. The CDR3 covers 19 residues. CDR3 sequence reads: CASSPGRKGLAGNTGELFF. The CDR3 bases are TGTGCCAGCAGCCCAGGACGAAAGGGACTAGCGGGGAACACCGGGGAGCTGTTTTTT. Looking up the rest from reference TRBV9 and TRBJ2-2 gives the full variable domain: DSGVTQTPKHLITATGQRVTLRCSPRSGDLSVYWYQQSLDQGLQFLIQYYNGEERAKGNILERFSAQQFPDLHSELNLSSLELGDSALYFCASSPGRKGLAGNTGELFFGEGSRLTVL.

The chain uses TRBV4-2 and TRBJ1-5, with 8 bases matching TRBD1. This CDR3 has 14 residues. V lost 3 bases, J lost 6 bases, and 4 bases stayed unmatched. Germline CDR1 reads LGHNA; CDR2 reads YNFKEQ. In DNA form, the CDR3 reads TGTGCCAGCAGCCACACGACAGGGGCTCAGCCCCAGCATTTT. This translates into CASSHTTGAQPQHF.

This chain links TRBV27 with TRBJ2-5; a weak D match, TRBD2 (6 bases). Germline CDR1 reads MNHEY; CDR2 reads SMNVEV (reference sequence). CDR3 length: 11 residues. Trimming left V 6 bases short and J 4 bases short, with 6 bases between. The CDR3 reads CASRRGETQYF. Here the CDR3 DNA reads TGTGCCAGCAGGCGGGGAGAGACCCAGTACTTC.

This rearrangement joins TRBV19 to TRBJ1-1; 7 nucleotides match TRBD1. V dropped 7 bases and J dropped 0; count of bases not matched to a gene: 5. Germline V lookup: CDR1 LNHDA, CDR2 SQIVND (reference sequence). The CDR3 sequence is 14 residues long. The CDR3 loop reads CASTPDRMNTEAFF. The CDR3 nucleotides are TGTGCCAGTACGCCGGACAGGATGAACACTGAAGCTTTCTTT.

The chain employs TRBV6-1 and TRBJ1-1, with unresolved D. V was clipped by 2 bases and J by 1 base, with 8 bases between them. Germline CDR1 reads MNHNS; CDR2 reads SASEGT. CDR3 length: 14 amino acids. The CDR3 sequence: CASSELGRNTEAFF. For the CDR3, the DNA is TGTGCCAGCAGTGAACTGGGGAGGAACACTGAAGCTTTCTTT.

This clone was detected only once. The rearrangement joins TRBV5-1 to TRBJ2-5, with 7 bases identical to TRBD1. This CDR3 is built from 14 residues. The trim removed 2 bases at V and 2 bases at J, leaving 3 bases unmatched. Germline V gives CDR1 SGHRS, CDR2 YFSETQ. The CDR3 reads CASSLTGVQETQYF. The CDR3 DNA is TGCGCCAGCAGCTTAACAGGGGTACAAGAGACCCAGTACTTC.

The chain links TRBV5-6 to TRBJ2-7, with 15 bases matching TRBD2. The CDR3 has 16 residues. Germline trimming cut 3 bases from V and 3 bases from J; bases unmatched to any gene: 4. Germline loops: CDR1 SGHDT, CDR2 YYEEEE. The CDR3 nucleotides are TGTGCCAGCAGCTCCGGGACTAGCGGGGGGCTCTACGAGCAGTACTTC. Its protein product is CASSSGTSGGLYEQYF.